Shown below are 2 T cell receptor beta chains from a single sample sequenced in a study of human T cells and chemical hapten exposure. TCRdb re-derived calls from the RACE reads in MiXCR, one entry per CDR3 protein. The repertoire consists of nearly 55,000 distinct CDR3 sequences, with just under 10% occurring once and the leading ten covering over 1.5%. Time point described: patch test 2, 6 weeks after DPC sensitization. The treatment here: therapeutic diphenylcyclopropenone sensitization with weekly scalp DPC. The source material was whole blood, sampled in connection with sensitization to the hapten diphenylcyclopropenone (DPC). All receptors come from a woman aged 45-59 years with alopecia areata. Some clones in this sample may be carry-over from other donors' samples.

The chain recombines TRBV6-5 with TRBJ1-6; possibly TRBD1 for D (5 bases). The ends were cut back, 2 bases at V and 9 bases at J, with 17 bases in the middle. The CDR3 is 16 residues long. Germline loops: CDR1 MNHEY, CDR2 SVGAGI. CDR3 coding DNA: TGTGCCAGCAGTTACGGGGGACCTATTTCAGGTTCACCCCTCCACTTT. Its protein product is CASSYGGPISGSPLHF.

The sample holds many counts of this clonotype. The V and J genes are TRBV7-2 and TRBJ2-3, with unresolved D. Looked up from germline, CDR1 is SGHTA and CDR2 is FQGNSA. This CDR3 has 12 amino acids. V shed 1 base and J shed 4 bases, with 3 bases lying between them. The CDR3 coding sequence is TGTGCCAGCAGCTTAGTTTCAGATACGCAGTATTTT. Translated: CASSLVSDTQYF.